A selection of T cell receptor beta chains follows, all from one sample in a study of regulatory T cells in long-lasting Graves disease. TCRdb passed the multiplex PCR reads through MiXCR, listing each CDR3 protein once. The sample contains about 310,000 distinct CDR3 sequences, more than 15% of which appear only once. The sample was peripheral blood mononuclear cells (PBMCs), taken at new diagnosis, from a patient treated with antithyroid drugs. The receptors were gathered from a female donor with Graves disease. The CDR3 runs from the conserved cysteine through the conserved F or W. The order of the fields is D gene, J gene, V gene, clone size, CDR3 DNA, CDR3 protein. A D gene is named only where the DNA matches it firmly. Expanded clones get a size class; other rows say once, few or many, or leave the size out.

d_gene: NA
j_gene: TRBJ2-5
v_gene: TRBV28
abundance: many
CDR3nt: TGTGCCAGCAGCTCAGACAGAGAAGAGACCCAGTACTTC
CDR3aa: CASSSDREETQYF

d_gene: TRBD2
j_gene: TRBJ2-7
v_gene: TRBV28
abundance: many
CDR3nt: TGTGCCAGCAGTTCCCTAGCGGGAGCCGCCTACGAGCAGTACTTC
CDR3aa: CASSSLAGAAYEQYF

d_gene: NA
j_gene: TRBJ1-4
v_gene: TRBV12-3/TRBV12-4
abundance: many
CDR3nt: TGTGCCAGCAGTTTACAAGGGGTGGAGGAAAAACTGTTTTTT
CDR3aa: CASSLQGVEEKLFF

d_gene: NA
j_gene: TRBJ2-1
v_gene: TRBV6-1
abundance: many
CDR3nt: TGTGCCAGCAGTCAACAGCCACTTAGCGCCTCGGGAAATGAGCAGTTCTTC
CDR3aa: CASSQQPLSASGNEQFF

d_gene: TRBD2
j_gene: TRBJ2-3
v_gene: TRBV5-1
abundance: many
CDR3nt: TGCGCCAGCAGCGCCTCACTAGCGATCCCCCCGGCAGATACGCAGTATTTT
CDR3aa: CASSASLAIPPADTQYF

d_gene: NA
j_gene: TRBJ1-2
v_gene: TRBV7-2
abundance: NA
CDR3nt: TGTGCCAGCAGCTTAGGAGAGGGTGCCTATGGCTACACCTTC
CDR3aa: CASSLGEGAYGYTF

d_gene: NA
j_gene: TRBJ2-7
v_gene: TRBV2
abundance: few
CDR3nt: TGTGCCAGCAGAGGGATTGGCTCCTACGAGCAGTACTTC
CDR3aa: CASRGIGSYEQYF

d_gene: TRBD1
j_gene: TRBJ1-1
v_gene: TRBV10-1
abundance: many
CDR3nt: TGCGCCAGCAGGGGGACAGGGGGCACTGAAGCTTTCTTT
CDR3aa: CASRGTGGTEAFF

d_gene: NA
j_gene: TRBJ1-5
v_gene: TRBV2
abundance: many
CDR3nt: TGTGCCAGCAGTGGCCCACAGGGCGTCGAGCCCCAGCATTTT
CDR3aa: CASSGPQGVEPQHF

d_gene: TRBD2
j_gene: TRBJ2-2
v_gene: TRBV27
abundance: NA
CDR3nt: TGTGCCAGCAGTTTATATGTTCTAGCGGGAGACACCGGGGAGCTGTTTTTT
CDR3aa: CASSLYVLAGDTGELFF

d_gene: NA
j_gene: TRBJ2-5
v_gene: TRBV9
abundance: many
CDR3nt: TGTGCCAGCAGCGTCGGCACTAGAAACCAAGAGACCCAGTACTTC
CDR3aa: CASSVGTRNQETQYF

d_gene: TRBD1
j_gene: TRBJ1-1
v_gene: TRBV5-1
abundance: NA
CDR3nt: TGCGCCAGCAGCTTGATCGGGACAGGGATGAACACTGAAGCTTTCTTT
CDR3aa: CASSLIGTGMNTEAFF

d_gene: TRBD1
j_gene: TRBJ2-7
v_gene: TRBV12-3/TRBV12-4
abundance: many
CDR3nt: TGTGCCAGCAGTGGAGACAGGGGGCTTCTCGACGAGCAGTACTTC
CDR3aa: CASSGDRGLLDEQYF

d_gene: NA
j_gene: TRBJ2-3
v_gene: TRBV15
abundance: many
CDR3nt: TGTGCCACCAGCCTAGGGGGGGGCGGCTCAGATACGCAGTATTTT
CDR3aa: CATSLGGGGSDTQYF

d_gene: NA
j_gene: TRBJ2-1
v_gene: TRBV9
abundance: many
CDR3nt: TGTGCCAGCAGCGTCGCGGAGAAAATGGATGAGCAGTTCTTC
CDR3aa: CASSVAEKMDEQFF

d_gene: TRBD2
j_gene: TRBJ2-7
v_gene: TRBV20-1
abundance: few
CDR3nt: TGCAGTGCTAGAGGATGGCGGAGGGGACTAGCGGATACCTACGAGCAGTACTTC
CDR3aa: CSARGWRRGLADTYEQYF

d_gene: TRBD1
j_gene: TRBJ2-3
v_gene: TRBV19
abundance: many
CDR3nt: TGTGCCAGTACCGGGACAGGTGGTAGCACAGATACGCAGTATTTT
CDR3aa: CASTGTGGSTDTQYF

d_gene: NA
j_gene: TRBJ2-7
v_gene: TRBV7-9
abundance: many
CDR3nt: TGTGCCAGCAGCTTATTTCCCCTCTACGAGCAGTACTTC
CDR3aa: CASSLFPLYEQYF

d_gene: NA
j_gene: TRBJ2-1
v_gene: TRBV6-2/TRBV6-3
abundance: NA
CDR3nt: TGTGCCAGCAGTGACGTGAGGAATGAGCAGTTCTTC
CDR3aa: CASSDVRNEQFF

d_gene: NA
j_gene: TRBJ1-1
v_gene: TRBV19
abundance: NA
CDR3nt: TGTGCCAGTAGTGGCGCGGGGGGGAACACTGAAGCTTTCTTT
CDR3aa: CASSGAGGNTEAFF

d_gene: NA
j_gene: TRBJ1-6
v_gene: TRBV2
abundance: many
CDR3nt: TGTGCCAGCGGGCCTGGCAAGGGAAGGGATAATTCACCCCTCCACTTT
CDR3aa: CASGPGKGRDNSPLHF

d_gene: NA
j_gene: TRBJ1-3
v_gene: TRBV15
abundance: NA
CDR3nt: TGTGCCACCAGCTTTCCAGGGGGAAACACCATATATTTT
CDR3aa: CATSFPGGNTIYF

d_gene: NA
j_gene: TRBJ1-5
v_gene: TRBV2
abundance: many
CDR3nt: TGTGCCAGCAGTGGGGGAAGACAGGCAAATCAGCCCCAGCATTTT
CDR3aa: CASSGGRQANQPQHF

d_gene: NA
j_gene: TRBJ1-1
v_gene: TRBV7-2
abundance: many
CDR3nt: TGTGCCAGCAGCTTACGCCAAGAACCTGAAGCTTTCTTT
CDR3aa: CASSLRQEPEAFF

d_gene: NA
j_gene: TRBJ2-7
v_gene: TRBV6-5
abundance: NA
CDR3nt: TGTGCCAGCAGTTCCGGTGTCGGGAGCTCCTACGAGCAGTACTTC
CDR3aa: CASSSGVGSSYEQYF

d_gene: NA
j_gene: TRBJ1-6
v_gene: TRBV10-3
abundance: many
CDR3nt: TGTGCCATCAGTGAGTCTCCGGGGTTTCGGTCACCCCTCCACTTT
CDR3aa: CAISESPGFRSPLHF

d_gene: NA
j_gene: TRBJ2-7
v_gene: TRBV7-9
abundance: NA
CDR3nt: TGTGCCAGCAGCATCCCTGAGAGGGTCGGAGAGCAGTACTTC
CDR3aa: CASSIPERVGEQYF

d_gene: NA
j_gene: TRBJ1-3
v_gene: TRBV30
abundance: NA
CDR3nt: TGTGCCTGGAGCGGGGGGGAGGCGTACTCTGGAAACACCATATATTTT
CDR3aa: CAWSGGEAYSGNTIYF

d_gene: TRBD2
j_gene: TRBJ2-5
v_gene: TRBV20-1
abundance: NA
CDR3nt: TGCAGTGCTATTGGCCCGGGACTAGCGGGGGAGACCCAGTACTTC
CDR3aa: CSAIGPGLAGETQYF

d_gene: NA
j_gene: TRBJ2-1
v_gene: TRBV28
abundance: once
CDR3nt: TGTGCCAGCAGTTTTAGCGGAGGAGTTTACAATGAGCAGTTCTTC
CDR3aa: CASSFSGGVYNEQFF

d_gene: TRBD2
j_gene: TRBJ2-1
v_gene: TRBV30
abundance: many
CDR3nt: TGTGCCTGGACTGTAGGGCTAGCGGGAGGCTTTGAGCAGTTCTTC
CDR3aa: CAWTVGLAGGFEQFF

d_gene: NA
j_gene: TRBJ1-5
v_gene: TRBV7-9
abundance: many
CDR3nt: TGTGCCAGCAGCTTAGACAATCAGCCCCAGCATTTT
CDR3aa: CASSLDNQPQHF

d_gene: TRBD2
j_gene: TRBJ2-1
v_gene: TRBV20-1
abundance: many
CDR3nt: TGCAGTGCGTCCCTAGCGGTTGGGGGCAATGAGCAGTTCTTC
CDR3aa: CSASLAVGGNEQFF

d_gene: NA
j_gene: TRBJ2-5
v_gene: TRBV3-1
abundance: few
CDR3nt: TGTGCCAGCAGCCACAGGGGACTCCGACCACGGGAGACCCAGTACTTC
CDR3aa: CASSHRGLRPRETQYF

d_gene: NA
j_gene: TRBJ1-1
v_gene: TRBV28
abundance: many
CDR3nt: TGTGCCATCGGCTACGGGACTGAAGCTTTCTTT
CDR3aa: CAIGYGTEAFF

d_gene: NA
j_gene: TRBJ2-3
v_gene: TRBV9
abundance: many
CDR3nt: TGTGCCAGCGCGCGGCAGGGAGGTAAAGATACGCAGTATTTT
CDR3aa: CASARQGGKDTQYF

d_gene: NA
j_gene: TRBJ2-1
v_gene: TRBV27
abundance: many
CDR3nt: TGTGCCAGCAGTTACAACAGGGGGGGGCCCTACAATGAGCAGTTCTTC
CDR3aa: CASSYNRGGPYNEQFF

d_gene: NA
j_gene: TRBJ2-1
v_gene: TRBV20-1
abundance: many
CDR3nt: TGCAGTGCTAGCCTTTTCTTAGCCGGGTCCTACAATGAGCAGTTCTTC
CDR3aa: CSASLFLAGSYNEQFF

d_gene: NA
j_gene: TRBJ2-7
v_gene: TRBV20-1
abundance: few
CDR3nt: TGCAGTGCAGCTGCCAGACAACCCTACGAGCAGTACTTC
CDR3aa: CSAAARQPYEQYF

d_gene: NA
j_gene: TRBJ1-6
v_gene: TRBV28
abundance: NA
CDR3nt: TGTGCCAGCAGCCCGACAGCTTCCAATTCACCCCTCCACTTT
CDR3aa: CASSPTASNSPLHF

d_gene: NA
j_gene: TRBJ2-3
v_gene: TRBV10-3
abundance: NA
CDR3nt: TGTGCCATCAGTGAGGGACGCGAAAATGCGCAGTATTTT
CDR3aa: CAISEGRENAQYF

d_gene: NA
j_gene: TRBJ1-4
v_gene: TRBV29-1
abundance: NA
CDR3nt: TGCAGCGTTGAAAACACAAGGATTGGGGGTAGTGAAAAACTGTTTTTT
CDR3aa: CSVENTRIGGSEKLFF

d_gene: NA
j_gene: TRBJ2-1
v_gene: TRBV15
abundance: many
CDR3nt: TGTGCCACCAGCAACTTAGCGCTCTCCTACAATGAGCAGTTCTTC
CDR3aa: CATSNLALSYNEQFF

d_gene: NA
j_gene: TRBJ2-5
v_gene: TRBV5-6
abundance: many
CDR3nt: TGTGCCAGCAGCACGGGGGCGGGGGAGACCCAGTACTTC
CDR3aa: CASSTGAGETQYF

d_gene: NA
j_gene: TRBJ1-5
v_gene: TRBV12-3/TRBV12-4
abundance: many
CDR3nt: TGTGCCAGCAGTTTTCCCGGCAATCAGCCCCAGCATTTT
CDR3aa: CASSFPGNQPQHF

d_gene: NA
j_gene: TRBJ2-1
v_gene: TRBV30
abundance: many
CDR3nt: TGTGCCTGGAGTGCAAGGACAAGCGGGTTGGGTCTTGGTAACAATGAGCAGTTCTTC
CDR3aa: CAWSARTSGLGLGNNEQFF

d_gene: TRBD1
j_gene: TRBJ2-5
v_gene: TRBV12-3/TRBV12-4
abundance: many
CDR3nt: TGTGCCAGCAGTCAGGGACAGGGGGAGACCCAGTACTTC
CDR3aa: CASSQGQGETQYF

d_gene: TRBD1
j_gene: TRBJ2-7
v_gene: TRBV20-1
abundance: NA
CDR3nt: TGCAGTGCTGGAGGACAGGGGGCTAGTACGGAAATCTACTTC
CDR3aa: CSAGGQGASTEIYF

d_gene: NA
j_gene: TRBJ1-1
v_gene: TRBV10-3
abundance: NA
CDR3nt: TGTGCCATCAGTGAGTCGACTGTGTGGGCTTTCTTT
CDR3aa: CAISESTVWAFF